This entry lists 9 T cell receptor beta chains sequenced from one sample in a study of blood T cell repertoires in COVID-19. Libraries were prepared by immunoSEQ multiplex PCR; TCRdb keeps only in-frame clonotypes and omits some of them. This repertoire shows roughly 320,000 clones, roughly 85% found once; its top ten account for just over 7%. Sequencing was performed on peripheral blood. Receptors originate from a human donor in a cohort sampled during active COVID-19.

This clone showed up just once. The chain couples TRBV14 to TRBJ1-2; 7 positions agree with TRBD1. From germline, CDR1 is SGHDN and CDR2 FVKESK. V gave up 1 base and J gave up 4 bases; unmatched junction bases: 6. CDR3 length equals 15 residues. CDR3 residues: CASSQVLAGGYGYTF. The CDR3 DNA reads TGTGCCAGCAGCCAAGTCCTCGCAGGGGGCTATGGCTACACCTTC.

The rearrangement uses TRBV7-3 and TRBJ2-1; maybe TRBD2 (6 bases). The CDR3 is made up of 12 amino acids. V lost 5 bases, J lost 8 bases, and 10 bases lay in between. The germline V gene has CDR1 SGHTA and CDR2 FQGTGA. DNA for the CDR3: TGTGCCAGCAGCCCCACGGGGGATGAGCAGTTCTTC. Translated, it gives CASSPTGDEQFF.

This clone showed up just once. The chain employs TRBV5-1 and TRBJ2-1; TRBD2 is a possible D gene (5 bases). V shed 1 base and J shed 4 bases, with 9 bases lying between them. This CDR3 spans 14 amino acids. Per germline, CDR1 SGHRS and CDR2 YFSETQ. The CDR3 loop reads CASSLTGDYNEQFF. The CDR3 nucleotides read TGCGCCAGCAGCTTGACCGGGGATTACAATGAGCAGTTCTTC. Full variable domain (outside the CDR3, taken from reference TRBV5-1 and TRBJ2-1): KAGVTQTPRYLIKTRGQQVTLSCSPISGHRSVSWYQQTPGQGLQFLFEYFSETQRNKGNFPGRFSGRQFSNSRSEMNVSTLELGDSALYLCASSLTGDYNEQFFGPGTRLTVL.

This chain links TRBV5-5 with TRBJ1-1, with D unclear. The CDR3 consists of 13 residues. The germline gives CDR1 SGHKS, CDR2 YYEKEE (reference sequence). V gave up 2 bases and J gave up 0 bases, with 5 bases separating them. The CDR3 DNA sequence: TGTGCCAGCAGCTTCAATGTGAACACTGAAGCTTTCTTT. This sequence encodes CASSFNVNTEAFF.

This chain uses TRBV30 with TRBJ2-3; TRBD2 matches at 8 bases. V dropped 0 bases and J dropped 5; count of bases not matched to a gene: 4. This CDR3 spans 14 amino acids. Germline lookup yields CDR1 GTSNPN and CDR2 SVGIG (reference sequence). The CDR3 region is CAWSVGGAGDTQYF. In DNA form, the CDR3 reads TGTGCCTGGAGTGTCGGGGGGGCCGGAGATACGCAGTATTTT. Drawing the rest from reference TRBV30 and TRBJ2-3, the complete variable domain is SQTIHQWPATLVQPVGSPLSLECTVEGTSNPNLYWYRQAAGRGLQLLFYSVGIGQISSEVPQNLSASRPQDRQFILSSKKLLLSDSGFYLCAWSVGGAGDTQYFGPGTRLTVL.

This chain links TRBV19 with TRBJ1-5, with 7 bases that match TRBD1. V gave up 3 bases and J gave up 7 bases; unmatched junction bases: 6. The CDR3 runs 14 residues. Germline CDR1 reads LNHDA; CDR2 reads SQIVND (reference sequence). The DNA for the CDR3 is TGTGCCAGTAGTATTGAGACAGGGAGACAGCCCCAGCATTTT. This encodes CASSIETGRQPQHF.

The chain joins TRBV3-1 (or the pseudogene TRBV3-2) to TRBJ2-2; 8 bases fit TRBD1. J lost 4 bases, V lost 0 bases, and 13 bases had no gene match. CDR3 length: 19 residues. Germline values: CDR1 LGHDT, CDR2 YNNKEL (reference sequence). The CDR3 protein is CASSQEGMRRGPGTGELFF. DNA for the CDR3: TGTGCCAGCAGCCAAGAAGGTATGCGCAGGGGGCCGGGCACCGGGGAGCTGTTTTTT.

The chain carries TRBV19 and TRBJ1-6; 7 bases agree with TRBD1. V was clipped by 2 bases and J by 6 bases; unmatched bases: 1. CDR1 is LNHDA, CDR2 SQIVND, per germline (reference sequence). The CDR3 is 14 residues long. DNA for the CDR3: TGTGCCAGTAGTATACGGGACAGTAATTCACCCCTCCACTTT. Amino acid sequence: CASSIRDSNSPLHF.

This sequence joins TRBV6-1 and TRBJ1-4; D is uncertain. Trimming stripped 0 bases from V and 2 bases from J, with 16 bases between. CDR3 length: 18 residues. Germline loops: CDR1 MNHNS, CDR2 SASEGT. The chain's CDR3 is CASSEALRGFATNEKLFF. The DNA for the CDR3 is TGTGCCAGCAGTGAAGCGCTTCGAGGTTTCGCGACTAATGAAAAACTGTTTTTT.